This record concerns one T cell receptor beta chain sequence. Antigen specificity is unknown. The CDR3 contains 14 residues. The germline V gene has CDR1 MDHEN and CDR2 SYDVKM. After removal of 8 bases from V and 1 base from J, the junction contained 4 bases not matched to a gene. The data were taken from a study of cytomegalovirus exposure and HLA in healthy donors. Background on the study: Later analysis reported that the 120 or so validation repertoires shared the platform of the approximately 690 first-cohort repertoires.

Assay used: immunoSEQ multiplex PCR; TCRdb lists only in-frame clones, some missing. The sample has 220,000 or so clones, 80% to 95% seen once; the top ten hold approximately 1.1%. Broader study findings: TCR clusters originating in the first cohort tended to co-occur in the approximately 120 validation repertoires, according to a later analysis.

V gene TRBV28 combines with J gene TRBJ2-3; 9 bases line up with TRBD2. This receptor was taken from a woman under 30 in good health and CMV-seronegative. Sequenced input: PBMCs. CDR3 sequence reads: CASCRLAGTDTQYF. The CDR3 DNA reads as TGTGCCAGCTGCAGACTAGCGGGCACAGATACGCAGTATTTT.